The following is a TCR beta chain sequence with its context. Trimming stripped 5 bases from V and 6 bases from J, with 13 bases between. Germline V gene data show CDR1 as SGHNT and CDR2 as YENEEA. CDR3 length equals 14 residues. Two negative PCRs, clearance, or symptom resolution had been documented for recovered Cohort 3 donors. The entry originates in a study of blood T cell repertoires in COVID-19. The assay was immunoSEQ multiplex PCR, and TCRdb's table has in-frame clones only and misses some. Of a few hundred thousand clones in the sample, 82% were seen once. This sequence joins TRBV11-3 and TRBJ2-2; D is perhaps TRBD2 (5 bases). The sequence derives from a woman aged 55-69 years who had recovered from COVID-19. Sequences were obtained from PBMCs or T cells enriched from blood (not recorded which). The CDR3 coding sequence is TGTGCCAGCAGCAAAAGCAGAGGGCCCGGGGAGCTGTTTTTT. This sequence encodes CASSKSRGPGELFF.